The 15 T cell receptor beta chains reported below all come from one sample, sequenced in a study of neurological immune-mediated disorders. TCRdb reprocessed the 5' RACE reads via MiXCR and lists one record per CDR3 protein. The data show about 79,000 distinct CDR3 sequences, 13% to 15% seen once. Sequenced: PBMCs. These TCRs come from a woman in her 50s in good health.

The chain is built from TRBV3-1 and TRBJ2-7, with D tentatively TRBD1 (5 bases). The germline V gene encodes CDR1 LGHDT and CDR2 YNNKEL (reference sequence). The CDR3 is made up of 16 amino acids. Trimming shortened V by 6 bases and J by 2 bases, and 20 bases separated the two germline ends. As DNA, the CDR3 is TGTGCCAGCAGACCCCACCTGACAGCTCTCACCTACGAGCAGTACTTC. It specifies CASRPHLTALTYEQYF.

This clonotype was counted ten times or more. The chain recombines TRBV28 with TRBJ2-7, with unresolved D. The V gene's germline CDR1 is MDHEN and CDR2 SYDVKM. The CDR3 runs to 14 residues. The ends were cut back, 1 base at V and 2 bases at J, with 9 bases in the middle. CDR3 DNA sequence: TGTGCCAGCAGTTTATCAGTGGAAGCCTACGAGCAGTACTTC. Residues: CASSLSVEAYEQYF.

This clonotype has ten or more counts. The chain combines TRBV6-6 with TRBJ1-2; 12 bases match TRBD1. The V and J ends lost 4 bases and 4 bases, in that order; junction bases with no gene match: 13. CDR1 and CDR2 from the germline V gene are MNHNY and SVGAGI (reference sequence). This CDR3 is 18 amino acids long. The CDR3 DNA reads TGTGCCAGCAGTTCCCCCGGGACAGGGGGCCAAATTGCCTATGGCTACACCTTC. Translating it yields CASSSPGTGGQIAYGYTF.

This clonotype was recorded many times. The chain combines TRBV5-1 with TRBJ2-6; D is ambiguous. The CDR3 is made up of 15 amino acids. Deletions cut 2 bases from V and 1 base from J, with 7 bases between. Germline CDR1 SGHRS, CDR2 YFSETQ. Here the CDR3 DNA reads TGCGCCAGCAGCTTTAAATCTTCTGGGGCCAACGTCCTGACTTTC. This gives the protein CASSFKSSGANVLTF.

Many counts were recorded for this clonotype. The J gene is TRBJ2-3, the V gene TRBV10-3; D gene unclear. Germline CDR1 and CDR2: ENHRY and SYGVKD. V was shortened by 0 bases and J by 2 bases, with 12 bases between the two germline ends. CDR3 length equals 16 residues. The CDR3 DNA is TGTGCCATCAGTGAGTCGAGGAGTCAACTCACAGATACGCAGTATTTT. Protein product: CAISESRSQLTDTQYF.

This clonotype was counted at least ten times. V usage is TRBV29-1 and J usage is TRBJ1-1; a possible D gene is TRBD1 (6 bases). Germline V CDR1 and CDR2: SQVTM, ANQGSEA. V was shortened by 3 bases and J by 0 bases, with 14 bases between the two germline ends. The CDR3 runs to 15 residues. The CDR3 nucleotides read TGCAGCGTTGAGCGGGGGGCTACCCTGAACACTGAAGCTTTCTTT. Its protein product is CSVERGATLNTEAFF. The full variable domain, completed using reference TRBV29-1 and TRBJ1-1, is SAVISQKPSRDICQRGTSLTIQCQVDSQVTMMFWYRQQPGQSLTLIATANQGSEATYESGFVIDKFPISRPNLTFSTLTVSNMSPEDSSIYLCSVERGATLNTEAFFGQGTRLTVV.

The sample holds many counts of this clonotype. The V and J genes are TRBV5-1 and TRBJ2-2, with D maybe TRBD1 (7 bases). V was cut by 3 bases and J by 5 bases, with 20 bases left in between. Germline values: CDR1 SGHRS, CDR2 YFSETQ. The CDR3 runs to 17 residues. The CDR3 nucleotides read TGCGCCAGCAGCTCAGACAGGGAGGCGACACTAACCGGGGAGCTGTTTTTT. Amino acid sequence: CASSSDREATLTGELFF. The full variable domain, its missing parts supplied by reference TRBV5-1 and TRBJ2-2, is KAGVTQTPRYLIKTRGQQVTLSCSPISGHRSVSWYQQTPGQGLQFLFEYFSETQRNKGNFPGRFSGRQFSNSRSEMNVSTLELGDSALYLCASSSDREATLTGELFFGEGSRLTVL.

The chain combines TRBV5-4 with TRBJ2-7, with a weak D call TRBD1 (6 bases). CDR1 is SGHNT and CDR2 is YYREEE in the germline V gene (reference sequence). Trimming stripped 6 bases from V and 3 bases from J, with 19 bases between. The CDR3 sequence is 15 residues long. CDR3 sequence reads: CASISPDRTLYEQYF. The CDR3, as DNA: TGTGCCAGCATCTCCCCGGACAGAACCCTCTACGAGCAGTACTTC.

This clonotype was picked up many times. The chain is built from TRBV12-3 or TRBV12-4 and TRBJ1-2; 10 bases map to TRBD1. The V gene end was trimmed by 3 bases and the J gene end by 2 bases; junction bases not matched to a gene: 12. The CDR3 consists of 18 residues. This CDR3 is CASSFFMGQGTLNYGYTF. CDR3 DNA sequence: TGTGCCAGCAGTTTCTTCATGGGACAGGGGACGCTGAACTATGGCTACACCTTC.

This clonotype was detected ten times or more. The V and J genes are TRBV6-5 and TRBJ2-5, with a tentative D call TRBD1 (7 bases). Germline values: CDR1 MNHEY, CDR2 SVGAGI. V lost 0 bases to trimming and J lost 6 bases, with 14 bases between them. This CDR3 contains 15 residues. The CDR3 DNA reads TGTGCCAGCAGTTACTCGGCAGGGGGAGGAAAGACCCAGTACTTC. Protein: CASSYSAGGGKTQYF.

The sample holds many counts of this clonotype. This chain connects TRBV20-1 to TRBJ2-5; D not resolved. Germline lookup yields CDR1 DFQATT and CDR2 SNEGSKA (reference sequence). V was trimmed by 3 bases and J by 0 bases, leaving 8 bases between them. The CDR3 runs 13 residues. Here the CDR3 DNA reads TGCAGTGCTAGGTCCGGCAACCAAGAGACCCAGTACTTC. It yields the protein CSARSGNQETQYF.

In this sample, this clonotype turned up many times. The V gene is TRBV6-6, the J gene TRBJ1-4; 8 bases align to TRBD1. Germline V CDR1 and CDR2: MNHNY, SVGAGI (reference sequence). The CDR3 is made up of 14 amino acids. V lost 5 bases and J lost 1; bases outside the gene matches: 0. In DNA, the CDR3 is TGTGCCAGCAGTGGACAGGGAACTAATGAAAAACTGTTTTTT. It encodes CASSGQGTNEKLFF.

The gene calls are TRBV28 and TRBJ2-3; unclear D gene. CDR1 and CDR2 from the germline V gene are MDHEN and SYDVKM. The germline V and J ends were trimmed by 6 bases and 0 bases, with 7 bases remaining between them. The CDR3 runs 13 residues. CDR3 sequence: CASRGKSTDTQYF. In DNA, the CDR3 is TGTGCCAGCAGAGGGAAAAGCACAGATACGCAGTATTTT.

At least ten counts were recorded for this clonotype. CDR3 sequence (DNA): TGTGCCAGCAGACGTAGCGGACTCTACAATGAGCAGTTCTTC. Protein product: CASRRSGLYNEQFF. The J gene is TRBJ2-1, the V gene TRBV28, with a possible D match to TRBD2 (6 bases). CDR1 MDHEN and CDR2 SYDVKM come from the germline V gene. V lost 6 bases to trimming and J lost 3 bases, with 12 bases between them. This CDR3 region has 14 residues.

A few counts support this clonotype. Compared with germline, one end of the junction differs, possibly owing to a read error. The CDR3 loop is CASSYGRGLLSGANVLTF. The CDR3, as DNA: TGTGCCAGCAGCTACGGACGGGGCCTCCTCTCTGGGGCCAACGTCCTTACTTTC. The V call is TRBV3-1, the J call TRBJ2-6; D tentatively reads TRBD1 or TRBD2 (5 bases each). CDR3 length: 18 residues. Germline lookup yields CDR1 LGHDT and CDR2 YNNKEL (reference sequence).